This T cell receptor beta chain was identified during a study of cytomegalovirus exposure and HLA in healthy donors. Findings of the study overall: It was shown in a later analysis that HLA-associated TCR beta chains were more clonally expanded than other, equally common chains. While the bulk of TCR sequences proved rare, some public TCRs turned up in many donors. The Asian-associated ancestry cluster reportedly had fewer N-insertions than the roughly 720-donor mean in a later analysis. Segments of the TCR beta V type were, in most cases, productive about 87% or about 30% of the time in an earlier analysis.

The CDR3 is 15 residues long. Germline trimming cut 1 base from V and 4 bases from J; bases unmatched to any gene: 0. The V gene's germline CDR1 is SGHTA and CDR2 FQGNSA. This clone was seen a single time. The antigen is undetermined. The PCR contained 60 Vbeta and 13 Jbeta primers. Sequenced by immunoSEQ multiplex PCR; TCRdb stores in-frame clones only, minus some. The sample includes about 150,000 clones, less than 85% of them seen just once. The TCR comes from a man aged 18-30 years in good health and CMV-seronegative. The chain uses TRBV7-2 and TRBJ2-3; 12 bases align to TRBD1. Sequencing used PBMCs. The DNA for the CDR3 is TGTGCCAGCAGCTTAGGGGACAGGGGGCCAGATACGCAGTATTTT. Protein: CASSLGDRGPDTQYF.